This TCR beta chain was sequenced for a study of CD8 T cells in Susac syndrome. Across the study: Five or six sequenced Susac syndrome patients had clinically active disease, while eight were in remission. Patients with Susac syndrome were therapy-naive, on corticosteroids, or on intravenous immunoglobulin alone at the time that blood was drawn. Study-level points and caveats: Regarding the TCR sequencing and HLA analysis, the study admitted that a relatively small number of individuals were involved.

Germline assignment: CDR1 SQVTM and CDR2 ANQGSEA. The V end lost 4 bases, the J end lost 2 bases, and 10 bases lay between the germline ends. The CDR3 runs to 13 residues. The count of this clonotype is one. Its target is not known. Reverse transcription of about 0.45 to 1 ug RNA used random hexamers. One entry per CDR3 protein results from TCRdb running MiXCR on the immunoSEQ multiplex PCR reads. The data contain about 140,000 distinct CDR3 sequences, about 94% of them singletons. The chain uses TRBV29-1 and TRBJ2-3; D not resolved. The specimen sequenced was CD4+ T cells from PBMCs. The sequence derives from a human donor with Susac syndrome. CDR3 in amino acids: CSVVVGSTDTQYF. As DNA, the CDR3 is TGCAGCGTTGTAGTGGGCTCCACAGATACGCAGTATTTT.